This passage covers 31 T cell receptor beta chains from one sample sequenced in a study of cytomegalovirus exposure and HLA in healthy donors. PCR involved 60 Vbeta and 13 Jbeta primers. Repertoires were generated with immunoSEQ multiplex PCR, while TCRdb's copy carries only in-frame clones and drops some. The data show around 200,000 clones, roughly 85% seen once. Sequencing used PBMCs. The source of these receptors is a man younger than 35 in good health and CMV-seronegative.

V and J are TRBV7-9 and TRBJ2-3, with 7 bases identical to TRBD1. J lost 0 bases, V lost 4 bases, and 4 bases had no gene match. CDR1 and CDR2 from the germline V gene are SEHNR and FQNEAQ (reference sequence). The CDR3 length is 15 residues. For the CDR3, the DNA is TGTGCCAGCAGCTCGACAGGGTCAAGCACAGATACGCAGTATTTT. Translating it yields CASSSTGSSTDTQYF.

This clone has more than one count but fewer than ten. The chain couples TRBV4-3 to TRBJ2-1; D not certain. The CDR3 extends over 15 amino acids. With 4 bases removed from V and 5 bases from J, the gap between germline ends came to 15 bases. CDR1 is LGHNA and CDR2 is YSLEER in the germline V gene. The CDR3 DNA is TGCGCCAGCAGCCCACATTACCTTACCAACAATGAGCAGTTCTTC. Translated: CASSPHYLTNNEQFF.

CDR3 in amino acids: CASSLPDRVSYEQYF. The CDR3 DNA reads TGTGCCAGCAGTTTACCTGACAGAGTCTCCTACGAGCAGTACTTC. V gene TRBV28 combines with J gene TRBJ2-7; tentative D call: TRBD1 (5 bases). The CDR3 extends over 15 amino acids. V dropped 2 bases and J dropped 0 bases, with 11 bases sitting between them. CDR1 is MDHEN and CDR2 is SYDVKM in the germline V gene.

The chain joins TRBV7-2 to TRBJ2-2, with 12 bases lining up with TRBD2. The CDR3 runs to 17 residues. With 1 base clipped from V and 8 bases from J, the junction kept 8 bases outside the gene matches. The germline V gene encodes CDR1 SGHTA and CDR2 FQGNSA. CDR3 sequence reads: CASSLVPSGRAKGELFF. The DNA for the CDR3 is TGTGCCAGCAGCTTAGTCCCTAGCGGGAGGGCCAAGGGGGAGCTGTTTTTT.

The chain carries TRBV5-4 and TRBJ2-5, with D tentatively TRBD2 (6 bases). V was trimmed by 2 bases and J by 5 bases, leaving 16 bases between them. There are 15 residues in the CDR3. Per germline, CDR1 SGHNT and CDR2 YYREEE (reference sequence). The CDR3: CASSFSLAGPETQYF. CDR3 in DNA: TGTGCCAGCAGCTTCTCCCTGGCGGGGCCGGAGACCCAGTACTTC.

The chain uses TRBV6-5 and TRBJ2-2; perhaps TRBD1 as D (6 bases). The CDR3 extends over 13 amino acids. V lost 6 bases, J lost 6 bases, and 11 bases lay in between. Germline loops: CDR1 MNHEY, CDR2 SVGAGI. Here the CDR3 DNA reads TGTGCCAGCAGAGTACAGGGACCCGGGGAGCTGTTTTTT. Residues: CASRVQGPGELFF.

This clone has just a few counts. The V gene is TRBV4-3, the J gene TRBJ1-2; 8 nucleotides align to TRBD1. This CDR3 comprises 15 residues. The germline V gene has CDR1 LGHNA and CDR2 YSLEER. After removal of 1 base from V and 7 bases from J, the junction contained 8 bases not matched to a gene. CDR3 loop: CASSQVVTGGAGYTF. In nucleotides, the CDR3 is TGCGCCAGCAGCCAAGTCGTCACAGGGGGTGCTGGCTACACCTTC.

This rearrangement joins TRBV9 to TRBJ1-5; a weak D match, TRBD1 (5 bases). Deletions cut 0 bases from V and 6 bases from J, with 10 bases between. The CDR3 has 14 amino acids. Germline assignment: CDR1 SGDLS and CDR2 YYNGEE. This CDR3 is CASSVGGEGQPQHF. CDR3 in DNA: TGTGCCAGCAGCGTAGGGGGGGAAGGTCAGCCCCAGCATTTT.

V gene TRBV7-9 combines with J gene TRBJ2-7; D call uncertain. Germline V gene lookup returns CDR1 SEHNR and CDR2 FQNEAQ (reference sequence). Trimming removed 2 bases from V and 6 bases from J, with 14 bases in between. CDR3 length: 14 residues. The CDR3 region is CASSLLPGTAEQYF. The CDR3 DNA is TGTGCCAGCAGCTTACTTCCTGGAACAGCCGAGCAGTACTTC.

The chain carries TRBV11-2 and TRBJ2-3; D possibly corresponds to TRBD1 (5 bases). This CDR3 has 16 amino acids. Trimming cost V 3 bases and J 0 bases, with 13 bases left between them. Germline assignment: CDR1 SGHAT and CDR2 FQNNGV. CDR3 bases: TGTGCCAGCAGCTTCAGAACAGGTTTGAGCACAGATACGCAGTATTTT. Its protein is CASSFRTGLSTDTQYF.

This clone was seen once. V gene TRBV4-2 combines with J gene TRBJ2-7, with TRBD1 identical over 8 bases. Trimming cost V 3 bases and J 4 bases; bases outside gene matches: 8. The CDR3 totals 15 residues. Germline-derived CDR1 and CDR2 are LGHNA and YNFKEQ. The CDR3 DNA reads as TGTGCCAGCAGCCAGGCGGGACAGGAGGAGTACGAGCAGTACTTC. Protein product: CASSQAGQEEYEQYF.

The V and J genes are TRBV12-5 and TRBJ2-1; a weak D match, TRBD2 (5 bases). In germline, CDR1 is LGHNT, CDR2 FRNRAP. This CDR3 is 18 amino acids long. Trimming shortened V by 6 bases and J by 8 bases, and 29 bases separated the two germline ends. Here the CDR3 DNA reads TGTGCTAGTGGAACACATCCCAAAAGGCGCAGTCGAGGGCATGAGCAGTTCTTC. Its protein is CASGTHPKRRSRGHEQFF.

The V call is TRBV7-9, the J call TRBJ2-1, with 9 bases lining up with TRBD1. The germline CDR1 and CDR2 sequences are SEHNR and FQNEAQ (reference sequence). This CDR3 comprises 15 residues. The ends lost 2 bases at V and 8 bases at J; junction bases unmatched: 7. The CDR3 sequence: CASSLRGQGMDEQFF. CDR3 in DNA: TGTGCCAGCAGCTTACGGGGACAGGGTATGGATGAGCAGTTCTTC.

The J gene is TRBJ1-5, the V gene TRBV19; D remains ambiguous. Germline-derived CDR1 and CDR2 are LNHDA and SQIVND (reference sequence). The CDR3 runs 13 residues. V was trimmed by 4 bases and J by 11 bases, leaving 15 bases between them. The CDR3 protein is CASSTTGEGSQHF. For the CDR3, the DNA is TGTGCCAGTAGTACCACGGGTGAGGGCTCCCAGCATTTT.

Comment on this clone: The sample has other DNA sequences that encode this CDR3 too. The CDR3 loop is CAWSPQETQYF. The DNA for the CDR3 is TGTGCCTGGAGTCCACAAGAGACCCAGTACTTC. V and J are TRBV30 and TRBJ2-5, with D unresolved. In germline, CDR1 is GTSNPN, CDR2 SVGIG (reference sequence). The CDR3 covers 11 residues. V was pared by 2 bases and J by 2 bases, with 3 bases between.

The chain uses TRBV18 and TRBJ2-3; maybe TRBD1 (6 bases). Germline lookup yields CDR1 KGHSH and CDR2 LQKENI. V lost 8 bases to trimming and J lost 3 bases, with 18 bases between them. The CDR3 contains 15 residues. The CDR3 sequence: CASLPLQGATDTQYF. CDR3 DNA: TGTGCCAGCCTACCCTTACAGGGAGCAACAGATACGCAGTATTTT.

In its sample, this clone was seen once. The chain employs TRBV18 and TRBJ1-6; D is perhaps TRBD1 (6 bases). V dropped 0 bases and J dropped 5 bases, with 11 bases sitting between them. The CDR3 sequence is 16 residues long. The germline gives CDR1 KGHSH, CDR2 LQKENI. CDR3 protein: CASSPPGGQNNSPLHF. CDR3 coding DNA: TGTGCCAGCTCACCACCCGGCGGACAGAATAATTCACCCCTCCACTTT.

The rearrangement uses TRBV7-9 and TRBJ2-3, with 8 positions matching TRBD1. The CDR3 has 15 residues. Germline CDR1 reads SEHNR; CDR2 reads FQNEAQ (reference sequence). J gave up 2 bases and V 6 bases, and 7 bases lay outside the gene matches. CDR3 sequence (DNA): TGTGCCAGCAGGTCCGGGACAGGAATCACAGATACGCAGTATTTT. Residues: CASRSGTGITDTQYF. Supplemented by reference TRBV7-9 and TRBJ2-3, the full variable domain reads DTGVSQNPRHKITKRGQNVTFRCDPISEHNRLYWYRQTLGQGPEFLTYFQNEAQLEKSRLLSDRFSAERPKGSFSTLEIQRTEQGDSAMYLCASRSGTGITDTQYFGPGTRLTVL.

V and J are TRBV7-8 and TRBJ1-6; D not resolved. This CDR3 contains 15 residues. Germline CDR1 and CDR2: SGHVS and FQNEAQ. The V end lost 5 bases, the J end lost 10 bases, and 18 bases lay between the germline ends. Written as DNA, the CDR3 is TGTGCCAGCAGCCCAGCCCAACAGAGTAAATCACCCCTCCACTTT. Translation: CASSPAQQSKSPLHF.

The chain couples TRBV15 to TRBJ2-7; D may be TRBD1 (6 bases). Germline values: CDR1 LNHNV, CDR2 YYDKDF (reference sequence). V was pared by 5 bases and J by 2 bases, with 16 bases between. This CDR3 has 15 amino acids. Here the CDR3 reads CATSGARGDTYEQYF. In nucleotides, the CDR3 is TGTGCCACCAGCGGTGCCAGGGGCGATACCTACGAGCAGTACTTC.

The chain combines TRBV5-1 with TRBJ2-5, with TRBD1 matching over 8 bases. Trimming cost V 1 base and J 5 bases; bases outside gene matches: 10. The CDR3 covers 16 residues. Germline loops: CDR1 SGHRS, CDR2 YFSETQ. The CDR3 DNA follows: TGCGCCAGCAGCTTGATAAGGGGCAGGGGGCAGGAGACCCAGTACTTC. Protein: CASSLIRGRGQETQYF.

The chain uses TRBV27 and TRBJ1-2, with a weak D call TRBD1 (6 bases). V was trimmed by 6 bases and J by 2 bases, leaving 13 bases between them. The CDR3 runs to 14 residues. Germline V gives CDR1 MNHEY, CDR2 SMNVEV (reference sequence). CDR3 in amino acids: CASSTQTGNYGYTF. The CDR3 DNA sequence: TGTGCCAGCAGCACTCAGACAGGCAACTATGGCTACACCTTC.

The rearrangement joins TRBV5-1 to TRBJ2-1, with D possibly TRBD2 on 7 matching bases. CDR1 and CDR2 from the germline V gene are SGHRS and YFSETQ. Between the trimmed V and J ends, which lost 4 bases and 4 bases, there was a span of 18 bases. This CDR3 contains 16 residues. The CDR3 here is CASSRGVGGEYNEQFF. The CDR3 nucleotides read TGCGCCAGCAGCCGGGGGGTAGGGGGGGAATACAATGAGCAGTTCTTC.

This clone was observed a handful of times. The chain uses TRBV9 and TRBJ2-3, with 16 bases identical to TRBD2. This CDR3 has 19 residues. CDR1 is SGDLS and CDR2 is YYNGEE in the germline V gene. The V segment lost 0 bases and the J segment 5 bases; nucleotides outside the gene matches: 9. CDR3 loop: CASSVAMGLAGGPQDTQYF. The CDR3 DNA is TGTGCCAGCAGCGTAGCGATGGGACTAGCGGGGGGGCCCCAAGATACGCAGTATTTT.

CDR3 in amino acids: CAWSVLNEKLFF. The CDR3 coding sequence is TGTGCCTGGAGTGTTCTGAATGAAAAACTGTTTTTT. The chain recombines TRBV30 with TRBJ1-4; D not certain. This CDR3 has 12 amino acids. CDR1 GTSNPN and CDR2 SVGIG come from the germline V gene (reference sequence). V lost 0 bases, J lost 5 bases, and 4 bases lay in between.

The rearrangement links TRBV6-1 to TRBJ2-5, with TRBD1 identical over 8 bases. The J call is in doubt because the DNA end fits TRBJ2-7 better. The CDR3 spans 14 residues. The V gene's germline CDR1 is MNHNS and CDR2 SASEGT. The chain's CDR3 is CASSDWDRLYEQYF. The CDR3 DNA reads as TGTGCCAGCAGTGATTGGGACAGGCTCTACGAGCAGTACTTC.

This clone was counted between two and nine times. CDR3 loop: CASSYLGGGGGNTIYF. CDR3 nucleotide sequence: TGTGCCAGCAGTTACCTCGGGGGGGGCGGGGGAAACACCATATATTTT. The V call is TRBV6-6, the J call TRBJ1-3; tentatively, D is TRBD1 (6 bases). Germline V gene data show CDR1 as MNHNY and CDR2 as SVGAGI (reference sequence). The V gene lost 2 bases and the J gene lost 4 bases, with 15 bases spanning the gap. CDR3 length: 16 amino acids.

The chain carries TRBV6-5 and TRBJ1-1; 8 positions agree with TRBD1. The CDR3 has 13 residues. With V trimmed by 5 bases and J by 5 bases, 4 bases remained unmatched. Germline V CDR1 and CDR2: MNHEY, SVGAGI. The CDR3 sequence: CASSNRGGTEAFF. As DNA, the CDR3 is TGTGCCAGCAGTAACAGGGGGGGGACTGAAGCTTTCTTT.

This chain uses TRBV11-2 with TRBJ2-7; D not resolved. V was trimmed by 2 bases and J by 4 bases, leaving 6 bases between them. The length of the CDR3 is 12 residues. Germline CDR1 reads SGHAT; CDR2 reads FQNNGV. This chain's CDR3 is CASSLTEYEQYF. For the CDR3, the DNA is TGTGCCAGCAGCTTAACGGAGTACGAGCAGTACTTC. The variable domain in full, completed from reference TRBV11-2 and TRBJ2-7, reads EAGVAQSPRYKIIEKRQSVAFWCNPISGHATLYWYQQILGQGPKLLIQFQNNGVVDDSQLPKDRFSAERLKGVDSTLKIQPAKLEDSAVYLCASSLTEYEQYFGPGTRLTVT.

The chain has TRBV10-3 and TRBJ2-7; TRBD1 matches at 9 bases. CDR3 length equals 17 residues. Germline trimming cut 8 bases from V and 6 bases from J; bases unmatched to any gene: 20. The germline V gene encodes CDR1 ENHRY and CDR2 SYGVKD. CDR3 sequence: CAIGPDPFGQGLIEQYF. CDR3 DNA: TGTGCCATCGGCCCTGATCCCTTCGGACAGGGGTTAATCGAGCAGTACTTC.

The V call is TRBV7-9, the J call TRBJ2-1, with 11 bases identical to TRBD1. The germline V gene encodes CDR1 SEHNR and CDR2 FQNEAQ (reference sequence). The CDR3 totals 14 residues. J lost 10 bases, V lost 5 bases, and 7 bases had no gene match. This CDR3 reads CASSPRDRGDEQFF. In DNA form, the CDR3 reads TGTGCCAGCAGCCCCCGGGACAGGGGGGACGAGCAGTTCTTC.